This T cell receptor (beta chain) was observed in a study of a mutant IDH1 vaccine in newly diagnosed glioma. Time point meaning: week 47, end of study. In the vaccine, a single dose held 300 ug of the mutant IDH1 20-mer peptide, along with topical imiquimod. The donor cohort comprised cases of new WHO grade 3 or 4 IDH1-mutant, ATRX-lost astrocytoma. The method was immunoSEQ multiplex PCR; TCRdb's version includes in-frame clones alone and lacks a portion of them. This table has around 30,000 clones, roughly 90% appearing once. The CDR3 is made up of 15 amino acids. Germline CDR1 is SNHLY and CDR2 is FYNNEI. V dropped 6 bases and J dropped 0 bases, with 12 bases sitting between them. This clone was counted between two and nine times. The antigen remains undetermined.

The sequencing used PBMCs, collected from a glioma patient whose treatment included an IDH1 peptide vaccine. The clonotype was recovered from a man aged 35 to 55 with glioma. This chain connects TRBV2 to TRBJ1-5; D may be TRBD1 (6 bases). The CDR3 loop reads CASREDRNSNQPQHF. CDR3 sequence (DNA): TGTGCCAGCAGGGAGGACAGAAATAGCAATCAGCCCCAGCATTTT.